Shown below are 21 T cell receptor beta chains from a single sample sequenced in a study of blood T cell repertoires in COVID-19. Using immunoSEQ multiplex PCR, the repertoire was profiled, and TCRdb retains in-frame clones only, with some absent. The data hold 200,000 to 250,000 clones, with roughly 80% observed a single time. Sequencing was carried out using PBMCs or T cells enriched from blood (not recorded which). These TCRs come from a man between 60 and 75 years old who had recovered from COVID-19.

This chain connects TRBV30 to TRBJ2-1, with D maybe TRBD2 (6 bases). Germline V gives CDR1 GTSNPN, CDR2 SVGIG (reference sequence). This CDR3 has 15 amino acids. Trimming stripped 0 bases from V and 6 bases from J, with 15 bases between. CDR3 coding DNA: TGTGCCTGGAGTGTAGGCGGGGTGCTCATCAATGAGCAGTTCTTC. As protein: CAWSVGGVLINEQFF.

The chain combines TRBV24-1 with TRBJ2-3; 7 positions match TRBD1. The V gene end was trimmed by 3 bases and the J gene end by 2 bases; junction bases not matched to a gene: 4. This CDR3 spans 15 amino acids. Germline V gives CDR1 KGHDR, CDR2 SFDVKD. CDR3 sequence: CATSDPGQNTDTQYF. CDR3 DNA sequence: TGTGCCACCAGTGATCCGGGACAGAACACAGATACGCAGTATTTT.

The CDR3 DNA follows: TGTGCCAGCAGTGACTGGACAGGGCTAGATCAGCCCCAGCATTTT. Protein: CASSDWTGLDQPQHF. The chain couples TRBV6-6 to TRBJ1-5; 8 bases map to TRBD1. Germline trimming cut 5 bases from V and 5 bases from J; bases unmatched to any gene: 8. Germline V lookup: CDR1 MNHNY, CDR2 SVGAGI (reference sequence). CDR3 size: 15 residues.

The DNA for the CDR3 is TGTGCCAGCAGCTTTACCGCAGGGGCCAATCAGCCCCAGCATTTT. It translates to CASSFTAGANQPQHF. V usage is TRBV7-2 and J usage is TRBJ1-5, with a weak D call TRBD1 (6 bases). V lost 3 bases, J lost 3 bases, and 12 bases lay in between. The V gene's germline CDR1 is SGHTA and CDR2 FQGNSA. The CDR3 contains 15 residues.

This chain links TRBV19 with TRBJ2-7; D possibly corresponds to TRBD2 (5 bases). CDR3 length: 15 residues. Trimming stripped 3 bases from V and 2 bases from J, with 14 bases between. Germline CDR1 is LNHDA and CDR2 is SQIVND (reference sequence). In nucleotides, the CDR3 is TGTGCCAGTAGTATTGTATGGGGAGATACCTACGAGCAGTACTTC. Amino acid sequence: CASSIVWGDTYEQYF.

V is TRBV7-2 and J is TRBJ2-2, with D possibly TRBD1 on 6 matching bases. Trimming stripped 8 bases from V and 6 bases from J, with 16 bases between. Germline CDR1 is SGHTA and CDR2 is FQGNSA. The CDR3 has 14 amino acids. CDR3 DNA: TGTGCCAGCGGAGGCAGGGGAAGGTCCGGGGAGCTGTTTTTT. Amino acids: CASGGRGRSGELFF.

This sequence joins TRBV6-6 and TRBJ1-2, with 9 bases matching TRBD1. Trimming cost V 2 bases and J 3 bases; bases outside gene matches: 7. Germline values: CDR1 MNHNY, CDR2 SVGAGI (reference sequence). This CDR3 contains 16 residues. CDR3 in DNA: TGTGCCAGCAGTTACGGCCGACAGGGGGGGGACTATGGCTACACCTTC. As protein: CASSYGRQGGDYGYTF.

A few counts support this clone. The chain couples TRBV6-5 to TRBJ1-6, with D possibly being TRBD1 (5 bases). This CDR3 is 14 amino acids long. Trimming removed 6 bases from V and 5 bases from J, with 11 bases in between. Germline assignment: CDR1 MNHEY and CDR2 SVGAGI. The CDR3 nucleotides are TGTGCCAGCAGGGGGCAGGGTAATAATTCACCCCTCCACTTT. Its protein product is CASRGQGNNSPLHF.

This clone occurred once. The genes are TRBV16 and TRBJ1-2; TRBD1 is a possible D gene (6 bases). The CDR3 loop spans 17 amino acids. Germline V gene sequence: CDR1 KGHSY, CDR2 FQNENV. V gave up 0 bases and J gave up 0 bases, with 14 bases separating them. CDR3 sequence reads: CASSQSGRGQTNYGYTF. For the CDR3, the DNA is TGTGCCAGCAGCCAATCCGGCAGGGGCCAGACTAACTATGGCTACACCTTC.

The chain couples TRBV2 to TRBJ1-3; D possibly corresponds to TRBD1 (5 bases). The CDR3 covers 14 residues. The germline V and J ends were trimmed by 8 bases and 2 bases, with 13 bases remaining between them. Looked up from germline, CDR1 is SNHLY and CDR2 is FYNNEI. The CDR3 protein is CASCREFAGNTIYF. The CDR3 DNA reads TGTGCCAGCTGCAGGGAATTCGCTGGAAACACCATATATTTT. Based on the CDR3 plus reference TRBV2 and TRBJ1-3, the full variable domain is EPEVTQTPSHQVTQMGQEVILRCVPISNHLYFYWYRQILGQKVEFLVSFYNNEISEKSEIFDDQFSVERPDGSNFTLKIRSTKLEDSAMYFCASCREFAGNTIYFGEGSWLTVV.

The V and J genes are TRBV19 and TRBJ2-3; 8 bases align to TRBD1. The CDR3 has 15 residues. J was trimmed by 2 bases and V by 4 bases; bases with no gene match: 5. CDR1 and CDR2 (germline): LNHDA, SQIVND (reference sequence). The CDR3 loop is CASSSTGGITDTQYF. CDR3 DNA sequence: TGTGCCAGTAGTAGCACAGGGGGTATCACAGATACGCAGTATTTT.

This clone appeared a few times. The chain links TRBV11-2 to TRBJ2-7; tentative D call: TRBD1 (6 bases). Per the germline V gene, CDR1 is SGHAT and CDR2 is FQNNGV. The CDR3 has 14 residues. V lost 5 bases and J lost 2, with 13 bases in between. The CDR3 sequence: CASSELGQTYEQYF. The CDR3, as DNA: TGTGCCAGCAGCGAACTAGGACAGACCTACGAGCAGTACTTC.

The rearrangement links TRBV2 to TRBJ2-5; 10 bases are a match to TRBD2. Trimming took 6 bases from V and 1 from J; bases not matched to a gene: 5. There are 15 residues in the CDR3. The germline CDR1 and CDR2 sequences are SNHLY and FYNNEI. The CDR3 coding sequence is TGTGCCAGCAGACGACAGCGGGGGGGCCAAGAGACCCAGTACTTC. Residues: CASRRQRGGQETQYF.

V gene TRBV5-6 combines with J gene TRBJ2-7; D unclear. Germline V lookup: CDR1 SGHDT, CDR2 YYEEEE. This CDR3 spans 12 amino acids. The V end was cut by 1 base, the J end by 7 bases, with 9 bases between. The CDR3 nucleotides read TGTGCCAGCAGCTTGTCTGGGCAAGAGCAGTACTTC. Protein sequence: CASSLSGQEQYF.

The chain uses TRBV6-5 and TRBJ1-4; D ambiguous. Germline CDR1 MNHEY, CDR2 SVGAGI. V was trimmed by 7 bases and J by 1 base, leaving 10 bases between them. The CDR3 sequence is 14 residues long. The CDR3 spells CASTLTRTNEKLFF. The CDR3 DNA reads TGTGCCAGCACCCTGACAAGAACTAATGAAAAACTGTTTTTT.

The chain couples TRBV9 to TRBJ2-1; D is uncertain. The CDR3 is 15 amino acids. V dropped 0 bases and J dropped 8 bases, with 15 bases sitting between them. Germline V gene lookup returns CDR1 SGDLS and CDR2 YYNGEE. CDR3 residues: CASSVDGWQADEQFF. CDR3 sequence (DNA): TGTGCCAGCAGCGTAGACGGGTGGCAAGCCGATGAGCAGTTCTTC.

This chain links TRBV7-2 with TRBJ1-3; 9 bases map to TRBD1. Trimming at V came to 6 bases and at J to 0 bases, leaving 9 bases not matched to a gene. The CDR3 runs 17 residues. Germline-derived CDR1 and CDR2 are SGHTA and FQGNSA. CDR3 DNA sequence: TGTGCCAGCAGAACCGGGACAGGGCTACACTCTGGAAACACCATATATTTT. Its protein is CASRTGTGLHSGNTIYF.

This chain uses TRBV10-2 with TRBJ1-5, with 9 bases lining up with TRBD1. Losses at the gene ends were 6 bases for V and 2 bases for J; bases not matched to a gene: 14. Germline values: CDR1 WSHSY, CDR2 SAAADI. The CDR3 consists of 18 residues. The chain's CDR3 is CASSAGQGIVTGNQPQHF. The CDR3 DNA follows: TGCGCCAGCAGCGCTGGACAGGGGATCGTGACGGGCAATCAGCCCCAGCATTTT.

This rearrangement joins TRBV27 to TRBJ1-1; D remains ambiguous. The CDR3 has 15 residues. Per germline, CDR1 MNHEY and CDR2 SMNVEV (reference sequence). Trimming removed 5 bases at V and 1 base at J, with 14 bases between. The CDR3: CASSPRWRTNTEAFF. CDR3 nucleotide sequence: TGTGCCAGCAGTCCCCGGTGGAGGACGAACACTGAAGCTTTCTTT.

This clone was seen once. This chain connects TRBV12-3 or TRBV12-4 to TRBJ2-7, with D unresolved. V gave up 1 base and J gave up 1 base, with 5 bases separating them. This CDR3 comprises 13 residues. The chain's CDR3 is CASSLVQSYEQYF. CDR3 in DNA: TGTGCCAGCAGTTTAGTGCAGTCCTACGAGCAGTACTTC.

The rearrangement joins TRBV3-1 (or the pseudogene TRBV3-2) to TRBJ2-3; D remains unclear. Trimming removed 4 bases from V and 0 bases from J, with 11 bases in between. This CDR3 comprises 15 residues. Germline V gene sequence: CDR1 LGHDT, CDR2 YNNKEL (reference sequence). DNA of the CDR3: TGTGCCAGCAGCCCCCAACAGAAGAGCACAGATACGCAGTATTTT. Protein: CASSPQQKSTDTQYF.